This TCR beta chain appears in the sequencing data of a study of T-cell reconstitution after alpha-beta-depleted transplantation in children. Molecular barcoding with unique molecular identifiers was used for the TCRbeta library. One entry per CDR3 protein results from TCRdb running MiXCR on the PCR reads. The repertoire holds hundreds of thousands of distinct CDR3 sequences, about 11% seen once, with over 2% in the top ten. This CDR3 comprises 14 residues. Trimming cost V 6 bases and J 8 bases; bases outside gene matches: 8. This clonotype occurred many times. Specimen: PBMCs from the stem cell graft donor, collected from the stem cell graft. The V and J genes are TRBV12-3 or TRBV12-4 and TRBJ2-1; 9 bases are a match to TRBD2. The receptor's source is a human donor who donated a stem cell graft to a child with acute lymphoblastic leukemia. The CDR3 protein is CASRPGTSTYEQFF. Here the CDR3 DNA reads TGTGCCAGCAGACCCGGGACTAGCACTTATGAGCAGTTCTTC.